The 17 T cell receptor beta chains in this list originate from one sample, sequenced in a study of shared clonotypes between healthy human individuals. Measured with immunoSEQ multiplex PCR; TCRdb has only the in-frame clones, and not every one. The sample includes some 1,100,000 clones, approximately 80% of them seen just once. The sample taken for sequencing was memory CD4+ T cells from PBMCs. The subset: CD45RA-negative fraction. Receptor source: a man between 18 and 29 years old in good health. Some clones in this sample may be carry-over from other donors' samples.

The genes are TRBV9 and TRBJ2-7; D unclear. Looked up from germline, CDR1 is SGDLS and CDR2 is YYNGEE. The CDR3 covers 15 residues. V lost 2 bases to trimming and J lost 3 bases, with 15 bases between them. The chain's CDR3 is CASSVSPTHLYEQYF. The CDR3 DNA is TGTGCCAGCAGCGTTAGTCCCACCCACCTCTACGAGCAGTACTTC.

The CDR3 is CASSRGLNEKLFF. The DNA of the CDR3 is TGCGCCAGCAGCCGGGGCCTTAATGAAAAACTGTTTTTT. The chain uses TRBV4-3 and TRBJ1-4; TRBD1 might be the D (5 bases). The V end lost 4 bases, the J end lost 4 bases, and 7 bases lay between the germline ends. Germline CDR1 is LGHNA and CDR2 is YSLEER. The CDR3 is 13 residues long.

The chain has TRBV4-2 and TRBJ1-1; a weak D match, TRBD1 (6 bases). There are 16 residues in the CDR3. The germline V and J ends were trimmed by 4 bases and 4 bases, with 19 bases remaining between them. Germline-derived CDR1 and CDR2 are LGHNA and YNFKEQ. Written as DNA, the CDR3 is TGTGCCAGCAGCCCAGTGGTGGGGGGCCGAAGCACTGAAGCTTTCTTT. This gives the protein CASSPVVGGRSTEAFF.

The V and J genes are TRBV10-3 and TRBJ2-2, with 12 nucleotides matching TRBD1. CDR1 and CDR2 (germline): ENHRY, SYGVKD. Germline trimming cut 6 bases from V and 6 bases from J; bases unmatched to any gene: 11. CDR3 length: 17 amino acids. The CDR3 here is CAISALPGQGASGELFF. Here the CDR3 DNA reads TGTGCCATCAGCGCCCTCCCGGGACAGGGGGCTTCCGGGGAGCTGTTTTTT.

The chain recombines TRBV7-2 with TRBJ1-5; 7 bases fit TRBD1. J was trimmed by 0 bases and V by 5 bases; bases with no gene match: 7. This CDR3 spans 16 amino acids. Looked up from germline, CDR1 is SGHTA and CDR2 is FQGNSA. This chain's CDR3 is CASSDGGTVSNQPQHF. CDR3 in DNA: TGTGCCAGCAGCGACGGCGGGACAGTTAGCAATCAGCCCCAGCATTTT.

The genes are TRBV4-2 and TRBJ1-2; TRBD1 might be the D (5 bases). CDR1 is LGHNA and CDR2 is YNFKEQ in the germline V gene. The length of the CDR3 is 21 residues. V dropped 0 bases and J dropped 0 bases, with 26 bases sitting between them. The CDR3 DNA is TGTGCCAGCAGCCAAGATGGCAGGGCAGGGTTTCAAGAAGTTGCTAACTATGGCTACACCTTC. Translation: CASSQDGRAGFQEVANYGYTF.

The CDR3 DNA follows: TGCGCCAGCAGCTTGGGAGGACTAGCGGGGACGGCTAGCACAGATACGCAGTATTTT. Its protein is CASSLGGLAGTASTDTQYF. V gene TRBV5-1 combines with J gene TRBJ2-3; 12 positions match TRBD2. The CDR3 is 19 residues long. The ends lost 0 bases at V and 0 bases at J; junction bases unmatched: 8. Germline loops: CDR1 SGHRS, CDR2 YFSETQ.

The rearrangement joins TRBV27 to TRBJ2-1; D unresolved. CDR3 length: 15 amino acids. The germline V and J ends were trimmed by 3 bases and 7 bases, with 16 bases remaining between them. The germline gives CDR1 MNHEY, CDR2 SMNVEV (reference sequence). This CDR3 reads CASSFVPRVYNEQFF. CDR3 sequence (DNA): TGTGCCAGCAGTTTCGTACCACGGGTCTATAATGAGCAGTTCTTC.

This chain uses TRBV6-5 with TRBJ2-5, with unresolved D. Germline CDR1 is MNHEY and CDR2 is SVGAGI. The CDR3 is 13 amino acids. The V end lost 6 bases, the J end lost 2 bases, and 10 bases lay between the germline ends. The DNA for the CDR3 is TGTGCCAGCAGGATACGGAGTCAAGAGACCCAGTACTTC. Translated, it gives CASRIRSQETQYF.

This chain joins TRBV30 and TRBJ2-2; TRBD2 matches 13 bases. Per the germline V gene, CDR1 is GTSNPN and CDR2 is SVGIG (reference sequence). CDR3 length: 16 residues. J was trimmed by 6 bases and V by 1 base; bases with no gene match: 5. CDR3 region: CAWSALGLAGAGELFF. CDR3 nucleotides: TGTGCCTGGAGTGCCCTAGGACTAGCGGGAGCCGGGGAGCTGTTTTTT.

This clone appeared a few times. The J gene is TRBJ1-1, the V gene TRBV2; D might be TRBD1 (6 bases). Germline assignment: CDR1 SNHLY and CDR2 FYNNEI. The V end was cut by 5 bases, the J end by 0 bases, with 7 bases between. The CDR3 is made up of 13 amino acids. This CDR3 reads CASSWTVNTEAFF. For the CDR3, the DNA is TGTGCCAGCAGTTGGACAGTGAACACTGAAGCTTTCTTT.

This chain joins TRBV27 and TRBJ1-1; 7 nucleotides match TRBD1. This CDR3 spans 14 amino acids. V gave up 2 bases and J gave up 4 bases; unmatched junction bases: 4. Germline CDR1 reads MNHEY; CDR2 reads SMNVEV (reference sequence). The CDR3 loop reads CASSLEEGATEAFF. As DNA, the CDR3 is TGTGCCAGCAGTTTAGAGGAGGGGGCCACTGAAGCTTTCTTT.

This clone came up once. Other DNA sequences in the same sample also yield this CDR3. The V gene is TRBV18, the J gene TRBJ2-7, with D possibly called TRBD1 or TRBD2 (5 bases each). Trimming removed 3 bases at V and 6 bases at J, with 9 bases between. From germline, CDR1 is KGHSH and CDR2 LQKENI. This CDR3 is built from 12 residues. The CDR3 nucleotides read TGTGCCAGCTCACCTCGGGGCGGCGAGCAGTACTTC. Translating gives CASSPRGGEQYF. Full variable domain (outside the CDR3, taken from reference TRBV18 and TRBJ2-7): NAGVMQNPRHLVRRRGQEARLRCSPMKGHSHVYWYRQLPEEGLKFMVYLQKENIIDESGMPKERFSAEFPKEGPSILRIQQVVRGDSAAYFCASSPRGGEQYFGPGTRLTVT.

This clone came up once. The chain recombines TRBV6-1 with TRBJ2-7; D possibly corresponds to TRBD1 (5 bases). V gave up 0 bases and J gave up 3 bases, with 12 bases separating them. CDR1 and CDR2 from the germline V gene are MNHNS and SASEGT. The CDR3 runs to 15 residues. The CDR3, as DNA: TGTGCCAGCAGTGAAGCAACAGGACCCTTCTACGAGCAGTACTTC. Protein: CASSEATGPFYEQYF.

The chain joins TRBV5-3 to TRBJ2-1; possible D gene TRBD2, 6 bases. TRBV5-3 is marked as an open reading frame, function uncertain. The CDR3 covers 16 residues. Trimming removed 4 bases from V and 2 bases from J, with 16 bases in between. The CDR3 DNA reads TGTGCCAGAAGCCCCGCGGGGCGGGGAACCTACAATGAGCAGTTCTTC. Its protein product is CARSPAGRGTYNEQFF.

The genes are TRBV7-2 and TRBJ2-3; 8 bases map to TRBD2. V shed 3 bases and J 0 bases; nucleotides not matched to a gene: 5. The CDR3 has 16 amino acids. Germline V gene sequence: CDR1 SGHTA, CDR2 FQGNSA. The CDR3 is CASSFRERGSTDTQYF. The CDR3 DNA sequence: TGTGCCAGCAGCTTCAGAGAGCGGGGGAGCACAGATACGCAGTATTTT.

For the CDR3, the DNA is TGCAGCGTTGCTTGGGGTAACACTGAAGCTTTCTTT. This sequence encodes CSVAWGNTEAFF. V gene TRBV29-1 combines with J gene TRBJ1-1; D unresolved. Trimming shortened V by 4 bases and J by 2 bases, and 8 bases separated the two germline ends. Looked up from germline, CDR1 is SQVTM and CDR2 is ANQGSEA. This CDR3 has 12 residues.